These 32 T cell receptor beta chains came from one sample sequenced in a study of T cell clonality in common variable immunodeficiency. Produced via immunoSEQ multiplex PCR; TCRdb's table is partial and in-frame only. This sample shows about 74,000 clones and no singletons; around 0.82% rests with the ten largest. The material sequenced was peripheral blood mononuclear cells. These receptors were obtained from a person aged 18 to 69 in good health.

This clone was counted many times. The read ends 3 residues shy of where the CDR3 ends; the end is completed using the germline J gene. V gene TRBV6-2 or TRBV6-3 combines with J gene TRBJ2-1; TRBD2 aligns across 11 bases. Trimming removed 8 bases from V and 0 bases from J; junction bases left unmatched: 6. Germline CDR1 and CDR2: MNHEY and SVGEGT. The CDR3 is made up of 16 amino acids. The part of the CDR3 DNA that was read is TGTGCCAGCTACATAGCGGGAGGGAGCTCCTACAATGAG. As protein: CASYIAGGSSYNE. The entire CDR3 is CASYIAGGSSYNEQFF.

This clone was recorded many times. Read sequence stops 3 residues before the CDR3 end, and the germline J gene provides the missing end. The chain links TRBV30 to TRBJ1-2; D perhaps matches TRBD1 (5 bases). The CDR3 extends over 14 amino acids. The ends were cut back, 5 bases at V and 2 bases at J, with 15 bases in the middle. Germline V gives CDR1 GTSNPN, CDR2 SVGIG (reference sequence). The CDR3 bases that were read are TGTGCCTGGGGCCGGGGACTCATGAACTATGGC. This encodes CAWGRGLMNYG. Given in full, the CDR3 is CAWGRGLMNYGYTF. Full variable domain (remainder filled in from reference TRBV30 and TRBJ1-2): SQTIHQWPATLVQPVGSPLSLECTVEGTSNPNLYWYRQAAGRGLQLLFYSVGIGQISSEVPQNLSASRPQDRQFILSSKKLLLSDSGFYLCAWGRGLMNYGYTFGSGTRLTVV.

There are many counts of this clone. The read comes to an end 3 residues before the CDR3 does, leaving the germline J gene to fill in the end. The chain joins TRBV19 to TRBJ2-5; the D gene could be TRBD1 or TRBD2 (6 bases each). The CDR3 sequence is 13 residues long. CDR1 LNHDA and CDR2 SQIVND come from the germline V gene (reference sequence). Trimming removed 6 bases from V and 4 bases from J, with 12 bases in between. The CDR3 is CASSTGRSETQYF. CDR3 bases read: TGTGCCAGTAGCACAGGGAGGTCAGAGACC.

This clone was recorded many times. The sequence runs out 3 residues before the end of the CDR3; the remainder is reconstructed from the germline J gene. The chain couples TRBV5-1 to TRBJ2-7, with D maybe TRBD1 (6 bases). V was trimmed by 4 bases and J by 2 bases, leaving 16 bases between them. The CDR3 is made up of 15 amino acids. Per the germline V gene, CDR1 is SGHRS and CDR2 is YFSETQ. Partial CDR3 DNA: TGCGCCAGCAGCCGCGACCTCCGGACAGCCTACGAG. Translating it yields CASSRDLRTAYE. The CDR3 reads in full as CASSRDLRTAYEQYF.

This clone was seen many times. The read comes to an end 3 residues before the CDR3 does, leaving the germline J gene to fill in the end. The chain recombines TRBV19 with TRBJ2-3; a weak D match, TRBD2 (6 bases). The length of the CDR3 is 13 residues. The V gene lost 1 base and the J gene lost 4 bases, with 6 bases spanning the gap. The germline V gene has CDR1 LNHDA and CDR2 SQIVND (reference sequence). The part of the CDR3 DNA that was read is TGTGCCAGTAGTATAGGGGGGGCAGATACG. Its protein is CASSIGGADT. Given in full, the CDR3 is CASSIGGADTQYF.

This clone was detected ten times or more. The read ends 3 residues before the CDR3 terminus; that terminus is restored from the germline J gene. This rearrangement joins TRBV20-1 to TRBJ1-1, with D possibly being TRBD1 (5 bases). This CDR3 is built from 14 residues. Trimming left V 7 bases short and J 2 bases short, with 17 bases between. Germline V gene lookup returns CDR1 DFQATT and CDR2 SNEGSKA (reference sequence). The CDR3 DNA, read in part, is TGCAGTGTCCGCCGGGGGGAGTTAAACACTGAA. Its protein is CSVRRGELNTE. The whole CDR3 sequence is CSVRRGELNTEAFF.

This clone was detected many times. The CDR3 goes on 3 residues after the read ends, and that part is filled in from the germline J gene. This rearrangement joins TRBV7-3 to TRBJ2-1; D might be TRBD1 (7 bases). This CDR3 region has 17 residues. CDR1 is SGHTA and CDR2 is FQGTGA in the germline V gene. The V and J ends lost 5 bases and 2 bases respectively, with 19 bases between them. The CDR3 bases that were read are TGTGCCAGCAGCAACTGGGGAGGACAGGTACCCTACAATGAG. This gives the protein CASSNWGGQVPYNE. Given in full, the CDR3 is CASSNWGGQVPYNEQFF. Full variable domain (missing parts from reference TRBV7-3 and TRBJ2-1): GAGVSQTPSNKVTEKGKYVELRCDPISGHTALYWYRQSLGQGPEFLIYFQGTGAADDSGLPNDRFFAVRPEGSVSTLKIQRTERGDSAVYLCASSNWGGQVPYNEQFFGPGTRLTVL.

This clone was counted between two and nine times. The CDR3 goes on 3 residues after the read ends, and that part is filled in from the germline J gene. The V gene is TRBV7-3, the J gene TRBJ2-2; 7 bases align to TRBD1. The germline CDR1 and CDR2 sequences are SGHTA and FQGTGA. The CDR3 consists of 17 residues. V dropped 5 bases and J dropped 6; count of bases not matched to a gene: 15. Partial CDR3 DNA: TGTGCCAGCAGCCAAACGCCGGGACAGCTTAACGCCGGGGAG. Its protein product is CASSQTPGQLNAGE. The CDR3 in full is CASSQTPGQLNAGELFF.

This clone was observed many times. The CDR3 extends 3 residues past the end of the read, so its final part is completed from the germline J gene. The rearrangement uses TRBV2 and TRBJ2-3, with D perhaps TRBD2 (6 bases). Trimming cost V 7 bases and J 4 bases, with 9 bases left between them. There are 12 residues in the CDR3. Germline CDR1 SNHLY, CDR2 FYNNEI. CDR3 DNA, as far as it was read: TGTGCCAGCAAGGACTACTCAGATACG. Protein product: CASKDYSDT. Given in full, the CDR3 is CASKDYSDTQYF. Combining the CDR3 with reference TRBV2 and TRBJ2-3 gives the whole variable domain EPEVTQTPSHQVTQMGQEVILRCVPISNHLYFYWYRQILGQKVEFLVSFYNNEISEKSEIFDDQFSVERPDGSNFTLKIRSTKLEDSAMYFCASKDYSDTQYFGPGTRLTVL.

This clone showed up many times. The CDR3 goes on 3 residues after the read ends, and that part is filled in from the germline J gene. The chain uses TRBV19 and TRBJ2-2, with D perhaps TRBD1 (6 bases). CDR3 size: 14 residues. V gave up 11 bases and J gave up 4 bases, with 17 bases separating them. The germline V gene has CDR1 LNHDA and CDR2 SQIVND (reference sequence). The CDR3 loop reads CAASEGVVTGELFF. Partial CDR3 DNA: TGTGCCGCCAGTGAGGGGGTGGTCACCGGGGAG.

This clone was counted at least ten times. The CDR3 goes on 3 residues after the read ends, and that part is filled in from the germline J gene. This sequence joins TRBV12-3 or TRBV12-4 and TRBJ2-1; 7 bases line up with TRBD1. Trimming took 7 bases from V and 2 from J; bases not matched to a gene: 5. The CDR3 is made up of 14 amino acids. CDR3: CASTSGTAYNEQFF. CDR3 DNA, as far as it was read: TGTGCCAGCACCTCCGGGACAGCCTACAATGAG.

A remark on this clone: Sequencing ends 3 residues short of the CDR3 end; the germline J gene provides the rest. The chain joins TRBV7-9 to TRBJ2-7; no reliable D call. Germline CDR1 SEHNR, CDR2 FQNEAQ (reference sequence). Trimming left V 1 base short and J 3 bases short, with 7 bases between. The CDR3 contains 13 residues. The sequenced CDR3 bases are TGTGCCAGCAGCTTAGTTGCCGGCTACGAG. Translation gives CASSLVAGYE. The whole CDR3 sequence reads CASSLVAGYEQYF.

This clone occurred many times. The read falls 3 residues short of the CDR3 end, and the missing part is taken from the germline J gene. The rearrangement joins TRBV7-2 to TRBJ2-3; 11 positions agree with TRBD2. Germline CDR1 reads SGHTA; CDR2 reads FQGNSA. This CDR3 is 15 amino acids long. Trimming cost V 5 bases and J 4 bases; bases outside gene matches: 5. This CDR3 reads CASSAPTSGADTQYF. The sequenced CDR3 bases are TGTGCCAGCAGCGCCCCGACTAGCGGGGCAGATACG.

The table lists this clone with many counts. The CDR3 is CSARARDREYGYTF. The DNA read from the CDR3 is TGCAGTGCTAGAGCTCGGGACAGGGAGTATGGC. This chain joins TRBV20-1 and TRBJ1-2, with TRBD1 matching over 9 bases. The read ends 3 residues before the CDR3 terminus; that terminus is restored from the germline J gene. Germline V gene sequence: CDR1 DFQATT, CDR2 SNEGSKA (reference sequence). With 1 base clipped from V and 5 bases from J, the junction kept 5 bases outside the gene matches. This CDR3 is built from 14 residues.

This clone was seen repeatedly, ten times or more. The read falls 3 residues short of the CDR3 end, and the missing part is taken from the germline J gene. V is TRBV7-2 and J is TRBJ1-5, with D maybe TRBD1 (5 bases). This CDR3 is 14 amino acids long. Germline V gene lookup returns CDR1 SGHTA and CDR2 FQGNSA. Trimming removed 2 bases at V and 2 bases at J, with 7 bases between. CDR3 sequence reads: CASSLSGRNQPQHF. The covered CDR3 bases are TGTGCCAGCAGCTTATCAGGGCGCAATCAGCCC. Combining the CDR3 with reference TRBV7-2 and TRBJ1-5 gives the whole variable domain GAGVSQSPSNKVTEKGKDVELRCDPISGHTALYWYRQSLGQGLEFLIYFQGNSAPDKSGLPSDRFSAERTGGSVSTLTIQRTQQEDSAVYLCASSLSGRNQPQHFGDGTRLSIL.

This clone is medium-sized within its sample. The DNA ends 3 residues before the CDR3 does, and the rest of the CDR3 is filled in from the germline J gene. Other nucleotide sequences from this sample produce the same CDR3. The J gene is TRBJ2-5, the V gene TRBV7-2; the match to TRBD1 covers 8 bases. The V segment lost 3 bases and the J segment 2 bases; nucleotides outside the gene matches: 5. The CDR3 runs 15 residues. CDR1 and CDR2 from the germline V gene are SGHTA and FQGNSA. CDR3 DNA (partial): TGTGCCAGCAGCTTGGTGGACAGGGCTCAAGAGACC. It encodes CASSLVDRAQET. The complete CDR3 sequence is CASSLVDRAQETQYF.

The table lists this clone with many counts. The CDR3 goes on 3 residues after the read ends, and that part is filled in from the germline J gene. V and J are TRBV7-2 and TRBJ1-6, with D possibly being TRBD1 (5 bases). The CDR3 spans 15 residues. With 2 bases removed from V and 7 bases from J, the gap between germline ends came to 12 bases. Germline V CDR1 and CDR2: SGHTA, FQGNSA. The CDR3 bases that were read are TGTGCCAGCAGCTTACAGGGCAGGATGAATTCACCC. This codes for CASSLQGRMNSP. The entire CDR3 sequence reads CASSLQGRMNSPLHF.

This clone was counted at least ten times. The CDR3 end lies 3 residues beyond the end of the read and is filled in from the germline J gene. The rearrangement links TRBV7-2 to TRBJ1-2; no reliable D call. The CDR3 is 13 amino acids. The germline V and J ends were trimmed by 5 bases and 7 bases, with 14 bases remaining between them. CDR1 and CDR2 from the germline V gene are SGHTA and FQGNSA. CDR3 loop: CASSLQTGVGYTF. The CDR3 DNA, read in part, is TGTGCCAGCAGCCTCCAGACCGGGGTTGGC. The whole variable domain, filled in from reference TRBV7-2 and TRBJ1-2, reads GAGVSQSPSNKVTEKGKDVELRCDPISGHTALYWYRQSLGQGLEFLIYFQGNSAPDKSGLPSDRFSAERTGGSVSTLTIQRTQQEDSAVYLCASSLQTGVGYTFGSGTRLTVV.

The table lists this clone with many counts. The DNA read from the CDR3 is TGTGCCAGCAGATTGGAGGGACTCCATGAG. Protein sequence: CASRLEGLHE. The complete CDR3 reads CASRLEGLHEQFF. The V call is TRBV2, the J call TRBJ2-1, with a weak D call TRBD2 (6 bases). From the germline J gene comes the end of the CDR3, since the read stops 3 residues before it. The CDR3 runs 13 residues. CDR1 and CDR2 (germline): SNHLY, FYNNEI. V gave up 6 bases and J gave up 8 bases, with 14 bases separating them.

This clone was observed many times. The read halts 3 residues ahead of the CDR3 end, with the missing end drawn from the germline J gene. The chain employs TRBV30 and TRBJ2-7; no reliable D call. The V and J ends lost 5 bases and 3 bases respectively, with 14 bases between them. The germline CDR1 and CDR2 sequences are GTSNPN and SVGIG (reference sequence). The CDR3 length is 13 residues. The sequenced part of the CDR3 DNA is TGTGCCTGGGGTCCATCCCCCTACTACGAG. It encodes CAWGPSPYYE. The whole CDR3 is CAWGPSPYYEQYF.

This clone was picked up many times. The sequenced fragment ends 3 residues before the CDR3 boundary, so the rest is inferred from the germline J gene. The V and J genes are TRBV19 and TRBJ1-5; perhaps TRBD1 as D (5 bases). V lost 3 bases and J 6 bases, leaving 18 bases between the germline ends. Germline CDR1 LNHDA, CDR2 SQIVND (reference sequence). The CDR3 is made up of 16 amino acids. The part of the CDR3 DNA that was read is TGTGCCAGTAGTATTTTCTCGGGAGGAGGGGTTCAGCCC. Translation gives CASSIFSGGGVQP. The full CDR3 sequence reads CASSIFSGGGVQPQHF.

This clone was detected ten times or more. A junction end diverges from the germline sequence, so it may reflect a read error. The read ends 3 residues shy of where the CDR3 ends; the end is completed using the germline J gene. The rearrangement uses TRBV5-1 and TRBJ1-6; possibly TRBD1 for D (6 bases). This CDR3 comprises 17 residues. The germline V gene encodes CDR1 SGHRS and CDR2 YFSETQ. The sequenced CDR3 bases are TGCACCAGCAGCTTGCACCTACGGGGGGCCGCTAATTCACCC. It yields the protein CTSSLHLRGAANSP. The CDR3 reads in full as CTSSLHLRGAANSPLHF.

Many counts were recorded for this clone. Read sequence stops 3 residues before the CDR3 end, and the germline J gene provides the missing end. The chain uses TRBV19 and TRBJ1-1, with D unresolved. The CDR3 loop spans 13 amino acids. Germline loops: CDR1 LNHDA, CDR2 SQIVND (reference sequence). Between the trimmed V and J ends, which lost 6 bases and 5 bases, there was a span of 13 bases. The CDR3 bases that were read are TGTGCCAGTAGGATTTCCGCCGGTACTGAA. It translates to CASRISAGTE. The full CDR3 sequence reads CASRISAGTEAFF.

In this sample, this clone turned up many times. CDR3 region: CSARPADTAKNIQYF. CDR3 DNA, as far as it was read: TGCAGTGCTAGACCGGCGGACACCGCCAAAAACATT. V usage is TRBV20-1 and J usage is TRBJ2-4; D may be TRBD1 (5 bases). The CDR3 end falls 3 residues outside the read, so it is completed with the germline J gene. Trimming cost V 2 bases and J 1 base, with 12 bases left between them. CDR1 is DFQATT and CDR2 is SNEGSKA in the germline V gene (reference sequence). CDR3 length: 15 residues.

In its sample, this clone was seen many times. CDR3 residues: CASRPRAPMNTEAFF. CDR3 DNA (partial): TGTGCAAGTCGTCCCCGCGCCCCTATGAACACTGAA. The V and J genes are TRBV11-3 and TRBJ1-1; no clear D gene. From the germline J gene comes the end of the CDR3, since the read stops 3 residues before it. CDR3 length equals 15 residues. From germline, CDR1 is SGHNT and CDR2 YENEEA.

This clone was detected many times. The read falls 3 residues short of the CDR3 end, and the missing part is taken from the germline J gene. The V call is TRBV5-6, the J call TRBJ2-1; no firm D call. The germline CDR1 and CDR2 sequences are SGHDT and YYEEEE. This CDR3 is built from 12 residues. The V end lost 2 bases, the J end lost 6 bases, and 6 bases lay between the germline ends. CDR3 loop: CASSLAGNEQFF. The CDR3 bases that were read are TGTGCCAGCAGCTTAGCCGGCAATGAG.

This clone was seen ten or more times. The CDR3 is cut off 3 residues early in the read; its end comes from the germline J gene. The chain recombines TRBV19 with TRBJ2-7; TRBD1 might be the D (6 bases). CDR1 LNHDA and CDR2 SQIVND come from the germline V gene (reference sequence). Trimming pared 1 base from V and 5 bases from J, leaving 12 bases between. The CDR3 is 14 amino acids. The CDR3 protein is CASSIGGDNNEQYF. Partial CDR3 DNA: TGTGCCAGTAGTATAGGTGGGGACAACAACGAG.

This clone has a count of ten or more. The read is 3 residues too short to cover the CDR3 end, so that end is filled in from the germline J gene. The V gene is TRBV29-1, the J gene TRBJ2-7, with 7 nucleotides matching TRBD2. V trimming: 1 base; J trimming: 2 bases; junction bases outside the gene matches: 5. The germline V gene has CDR1 SQVTM and CDR2 ANQGSEA. CDR3 size: 14 residues. CDR3 bases read: TGCAGCGTTGAAGTAGGTCTAGCGGCCTACGAG. Its protein product is CSVEVGLAAYE. The CDR3 as a whole reads CSVEVGLAAYEQYF.

In this sample, this clone turned up many times. The read terminates 3 residues ahead of where the CDR3 ends, so the germline J gene completes it. The chain has TRBV9 and TRBJ2-1; D not certain. CDR1 SGDLS and CDR2 YYNGEE come from the germline V gene. Trimming took off 4 bases at V and 9 bases at J, with 17 bases between the two ends. CDR3 length: 14 residues. The DNA read from the CDR3 is TGTGCCAGCAGCCCCCTTTCGGCTAGTCCTGAG. Amino acids: CASSPLSASPE. The full-length CDR3 reads as CASSPLSASPEQFF.

Notes on this clone: The DNA ends 3 residues before the CDR3 does, and the rest of the CDR3 is filled in from the germline J gene. This sequence joins TRBV11-3 and TRBJ1-2, with TRBD1 matching 7 bases. J was trimmed by 5 bases and V by 2 bases; bases with no gene match: 5. The CDR3 has 14 amino acids. Germline CDR1 is SGHNT and CDR2 is YENEEA. The CDR3 loop reads CASSLLTGQYGYTF. Partial CDR3 DNA: TGTGCCAGCAGCTTATTGACAGGGCAGTATGGC.

This clone was recorded at least ten times. The read halts 3 residues ahead of the CDR3 end, with the missing end drawn from the germline J gene. This sequence joins TRBV7-2 and TRBJ2-7; D not resolved. Germline V lookup: CDR1 SGHTA, CDR2 FQGNSA. The V end was cut by 6 bases, the J end by 2 bases, with 8 bases between. The CDR3 consists of 12 residues. Here the CDR3 reads CASRPGPYEQYF. The part of the CDR3 DNA that was read is TGTGCCAGCAGGCCCGGTCCCTACGAG.

This clone was recorded many times. The observed sequence ends 3 residues before the CDR3 terminus, with the missing tail filled in from the germline J gene. V usage is TRBV5-6 and J usage is TRBJ1-1; D call uncertain. Deletions cut 4 bases from V and 6 bases from J, with 10 bases between. Per the germline V gene, CDR1 is SGHDT and CDR2 is YYEEEE. The CDR3 sequence is 12 residues long. CDR3 in amino acids: CASSLVRAEAFF. CDR3 DNA (partial): TGTGCCAGCAGCCTTGTGCGTGCTGAA.